These 15 T cell receptor beta chains originate from one sample sequenced in a study of shared clonotypes between healthy human individuals. The data were produced by immunoSEQ multiplex PCR, yet TCRdb's version contains in-frame clones alone and is incomplete. The sample has roughly 1 million clones, roughly 80% seen once. Material for sequencing was memory CD4+ T cells sorted from blood. Indicated subset: CD45RA-negative fraction. The source is a man younger than 30 in good health.

The chain uses TRBV15 and TRBJ2-5, with D perhaps TRBD2 (5 bases). V dropped 2 bases and J dropped 5 bases, with 15 bases sitting between them. CDR1 and CDR2 from the germline V gene are LNHNV and YYDKDF (reference sequence). This CDR3 has 15 amino acids. Here the CDR3 DNA reads TGTGCCACCAGCAGAACCCAGGACTTCCTGGAGACCCAGTACTTC. This encodes CATSRTQDFLETQYF. Full variable domain (missing parts from reference TRBV15 and TRBJ2-5): DAMVIQNPRYQVTQFGKPVTLSCSQTLNHNVMYWYQQKSSQAPKLLFHYYDKDFNNEADTPDNFQSRRPNTSFCFLDIRSPGLGDTAMYLCATSRTQDFLETQYFGPGTRLLVL.

The chain combines TRBV5-1 with TRBJ1-6; D is unclear. V shed 0 bases and J shed 6 bases, with 13 bases lying between them. Looked up from germline, CDR1 is SGHRS and CDR2 is YFSETQ. There are 16 residues in the CDR3. This chain's CDR3 is CASSLATFDGNSPLHF. CDR3 bases: TGCGCCAGCAGCTTGGCCACGTTTGACGGTAATTCACCCCTCCACTTT. The full variable domain, with the rest looked up from reference TRBV5-1 and TRBJ1-6, is KAGVTQTPRYLIKTRGQQVTLSCSPISGHRSVSWYQQTPGQGLQFLFEYFSETQRNKGNFPGRFSGRQFSNSRSEMNVSTLELGDSALYLCASSLATFDGNSPLHFGNGTRLTVT.

This clone was picked up one time. V is TRBV5-1 and J is TRBJ1-3; possible D gene TRBD1, 6 bases. This CDR3 comprises 15 residues. Trimming took 7 bases from V and 8 from J, leaving 22 bases between them. CDR1 is SGHRS, CDR2 YFSETQ, per germline. CDR3 sequence: CASRQSGTSGDTIYF. The DNA for the CDR3 is TGCGCCAGCCGGCAATCCGGGACCTCAGGGGACACCATATATTTT.

In the case of this clone: The CDR3 does not end in the conserved phenylalanine or tryptophan, so this is likely a read error. The rearrangement links TRBV25-1 to TRBJ1-2, with TRBD1 matching over 11 bases. The CDR3 covers 15 residues. CDR1 is MGHDK and CDR2 is SYGVNS in the germline V gene. V was pared by 5 bases and J by 5 bases, with 7 bases of the junction left unmatched. CDR3 DNA: TGTGCCAGCAGTTTTCCTGGACAGGGGGCGTATGGCTACACCCTC. Amino acid sequence: CASSFPGQGAYGYTL.

This clone was observed a handful of times. The sample has other DNA sequences that encode this CDR3 too. The rearrangement links TRBV30 to TRBJ2-5; D uncertain. V was clipped by 0 bases and J by 5 bases, with 10 bases between them. Per germline, CDR1 GTSNPN and CDR2 SVGIG (reference sequence). The CDR3 runs 13 residues. CDR3 loop: CAWSVQRWETQYF. CDR3 in DNA: TGTGCCTGGAGTGTACAACGGTGGGAGACCCAGTACTTC.

CDR3 loop: CASSLNAGTYNSPLHF. The CDR3 coding sequence is TGTGCCAGCAGCTTAAATGCGGGCACCTATAATTCACCCCTCCACTTT. This rearrangement joins TRBV5-5 to TRBJ1-6; D is ambiguous. CDR1 and CDR2 from the germline V gene are SGHKS and YYEKEE (reference sequence). The CDR3 runs to 16 residues. V lost 2 bases and J lost 2, with 11 bases in between.

This sequence joins TRBV19 and TRBJ1-2, with TRBD1 identical over 10 bases. CDR3 length: 16 amino acids. Germline CDR1 is LNHDA and CDR2 is SQIVND (reference sequence). The junction had 13 bases not matched to a gene; V was cut back by 6 bases and J by 6 bases. The CDR3 DNA reads TGTGCCAGTAGCACCCGTTCTGCGACAGGGGGCGATGGCTACACCTTC. Translation gives CASSTRSATGGDGYTF.

The CDR3 DNA reads TGTGCCAGCAGTTTATCACTTCCTAGGGGTGAGACCCAGTACTTC. Residues: CASSLSLPRGETQYF. The chain is built from TRBV27 and TRBJ2-5; D may be TRBD1 (5 bases). This CDR3 has 15 residues. CDR1 and CDR2 from the germline V gene are MNHEY and SMNVEV (reference sequence). Trimming cost V 0 bases and J 5 bases, with 13 bases left between them.

This chain uses TRBV4-1 with TRBJ2-3, with 9 bases lining up with TRBD2. The germline CDR1 and CDR2 sequences are MGHRA and YSYEKL. This CDR3 spans 17 amino acids. Trimming cost V 1 base and J 2 bases; bases outside gene matches: 7. The DNA for the CDR3 is TGCGCCAGCAGCCAAGTATTTAGCGGGGGAATCACAGATACGCAGTATTTT. This codes for CASSQVFSGGITDTQYF.

V gene TRBV9 combines with J gene TRBJ2-2; unclear D gene. With 1 base removed from V and 4 bases from J, the gap between germline ends came to 14 bases. This CDR3 is built from 16 residues. Germline lookup yields CDR1 SGDLS and CDR2 YYNGEE. In nucleotides, the CDR3 is TGTGCCAGCAGCGTAATGGGCCAGCCGGGCACCGGGGAGCTGTTTTTT. Its protein is CASSVMGQPGTGELFF.

The rearrangement uses TRBV11-2 and TRBJ2-3; D perhaps matches TRBD2 (6 bases). Germline lookup yields CDR1 SGHAT and CDR2 FQNNGV. Trimming took 1 base from V and 2 from J, leaving 10 bases between them. The length of the CDR3 is 15 residues. The CDR3, as DNA: TGTGCCAGCAGCTTAGCAGGGAGGTACACAGATACGCAGTATTTT. It encodes CASSLAGRYTDTQYF.

This clone came up once. This chain connects TRBV7-6 to TRBJ2-3; tentative D call: TRBD1 (6 bases). The germline V gene has CDR1 SGHVS and CDR2 FNYEAQ. The V and J ends lost 4 bases and 7 bases respectively, with 15 bases between them. The length of the CDR3 is 14 residues. The CDR3 region has the DNA TGTGCCAGCAGCTCAGACTCAGGGGTGAATACGCAGTATTTT. It specifies CASSSDSGVNTQYF. The full variable domain, rest sourced from reference TRBV7-6 and TRBJ2-3, is GAGVSQSPRYKVTKRGQDVALRCDPISGHVSLYWYRQALGQGPEFLTYFNYEAQQDKSGLPNDRFSAERPEGSISTLTIQRTEQRDSAMYRCASSSDSGVNTQYFGPGTRLTVL.

This clone has more than one count but fewer than ten. The chain uses TRBV6-1 and TRBJ2-7; TRBD1 matches at 11 bases. This CDR3 contains 17 residues. Germline CDR1 MNHNS, CDR2 SASEGT. V was clipped by 0 bases and J by 3 bases; unmatched bases: 7. The CDR3 sequence: CASSEAIRTGGFYEQYF. The CDR3, as DNA: TGTGCCAGCAGTGAAGCTATCCGGACAGGGGGCTTCTACGAGCAGTACTTC.

In the case of this clone: At one boundary the junction diverges from the germline segment, which might be a read error. The chain is built from TRBV5-1 and TRBJ2-4; D may be TRBD1 (6 bases). The CDR3 is 16 amino acids. CDR1 and CDR2 (germline): SGHRS, YFSETQ. Here the CDR3 reads CTSSLGPGDGKNIQYF. The CDR3 bases are TGCACCAGCAGCTTGGGCCCAGGGGACGGCAAAAACATTCAGTACTTC.

The chain carries TRBV19 and TRBJ1-3; perhaps TRBD1 as D (6 bases). Germline assignment: CDR1 LNHDA and CDR2 SQIVND (reference sequence). Trimming stripped 4 bases from V and 0 bases from J, with 10 bases between. The CDR3 has 15 residues. The CDR3 DNA follows: TGTGCCAGTAGTAACCAGGGGCCCTCTGGAAACACCATATATTTT. Protein: CASSNQGPSGNTIYF.